This T cell receptor (beta chain) emerged from a study of identical twins. Each cDNA held unique molecular identifiers, and template switching gave it a universal primer site. One entry per CDR3 protein results from TCRdb running MiXCR on the 5' RACE reads. The sample contains more than 1.5 million distinct CDR3 sequences, around 29% of which appear only once. On this clonotype: Its antigen is unknown.

V gave up 6 bases and J gave up 3 bases; unmatched junction bases: 10. The CDR3 runs to 17 residues. The germline gives CDR1 MNHEY, CDR2 SMNVEV (reference sequence). Study-wide results and caveats: A lower insertion count was a feature of abundant cord blood beta clonotypes, with no such feature in memory repertoires. Less excess twin sharing appeared in beta out-of-frame sequences. Alpha sequences that were out-of-frame and twin-shared showed an excess of low generation probability.

V and J are TRBV27 and TRBJ2-3, with 12 nucleotides matching TRBD2. The sample comprised cord blood. The TCR originated in a newborn girl in good health. The CDR3 region is CASSRKGLAGGTDTQYF. In DNA, the CDR3 is TGTGCCAGCAGCCGGAAGGGACTAGCGGGCGGGACAGATACGCAGTATTTT.